A single sample is the source of the 19 T cell receptor beta chains below, sequenced in a study of T cells after yellow fever vaccination. TCRdb used MiXCR to reprocess the 5' RACE reads, holding one entry per CDR3 protein. This table has a few hundred thousand distinct CDR3 sequences, roughly 3.7% appearing once. Source: PBMCs, taken 15 days after the yellow fever booster vaccination. The receptors stem from a man between 18 and 35 years old who received the YFV17D yellow fever vaccine.

This clonotype was recorded at least ten times. This chain uses TRBV15 with TRBJ1-4; D is undetermined. Trimming shortened V by 4 bases and J by 2 bases, and 14 bases separated the two germline ends. The CDR3 has 16 amino acids. Germline CDR1 LNHNV, CDR2 YYDKDF (reference sequence). The DNA of the CDR3 is TGTGCCACCAGCATCTTTGTTAGGCTGACTAATGAAAAACTGTTTTTT. It is translated as CATSIFVRLTNEKLFF.

Ten or more counts support this clonotype. CDR3 sequence reads: CASSPMHPYNEQFF. In nucleotides, the CDR3 is TGCGCCAGCAGCCCGATGCATCCCTACAATGAGCAGTTCTTC. The V gene is TRBV5-1, the J gene TRBJ2-1; D is unresolved. Trimming took off 4 bases at V and 2 bases at J, with 10 bases between the two ends. The CDR3 is made up of 14 amino acids. Germline lookup yields CDR1 SGHRS and CDR2 YFSETQ.

This clonotype was detected ten times or more. The V gene is TRBV7-6, the J gene TRBJ2-1; perhaps TRBD1 as D (5 bases). The CDR3 length is 14 residues. Looked up from germline, CDR1 is SGHVS and CDR2 is FNYEAQ. The germline V and J ends were trimmed by 2 bases and 8 bases, with 13 bases remaining between them. The CDR3 DNA reads TGTGCCAGCAGCTTAATCCCAGGGTTCGATGAGCAGTTCTTC. Translated, it gives CASSLIPGFDEQFF.

This clonotype was seen at least ten times. The chain recombines TRBV6-5 with TRBJ1-6, with unresolved D. This CDR3 region has 14 residues. Per the germline V gene, CDR1 is MNHEY and CDR2 is SVGAGI. V was trimmed by 2 bases and J by 9 bases, leaving 11 bases between them. The CDR3 DNA reads TGTGCCAGCAGTTACAGGGATATTGGTTCACCCCTCCACTTT. This gives the protein CASSYRDIGSPLHF.

In this sample, this clonotype turned up a few times. The J gene is TRBJ1-5, the V gene TRBV5-6; 10 nucleotides line up with TRBD1. Unmatched junction bases numbered 5, after V lost 4 bases and J lost 4 bases. The germline gives CDR1 SGHDT, CDR2 YYEEEE. CDR3 length: 15 residues. As DNA, the CDR3 is TGTGCCAGCAGCGAGGGACAGGGGAGAAATCAGCCCCAGCATTTT. Amino acid sequence: CASSEGQGRNQPQHF.

This clonotype was counted ten times or more. This rearrangement joins TRBV7-9 to TRBJ2-1; 14 bases align to TRBD2. CDR1 and CDR2 (germline): SEHNR, FQNEAQ (reference sequence). The CDR3 length is 15 residues. The V gene end was trimmed by 5 bases and the J gene end by 7 bases; junction bases not matched to a gene: 4. CDR3 bases: TGTGCCAGCAGCGGCAGACTAGCGGGGGGGAATGAGCAGTTCTTC. It encodes CASSGRLAGGNEQFF.

This clonotype was seen a handful of times. The chain uses TRBV7-3 and TRBJ2-5; the match to TRBD2 covers 7 bases. V lost 1 base, J lost 4 bases, and 0 bases stayed unmatched. The CDR3 is 13 residues long. The germline V gene encodes CDR1 SGHTA and CDR2 FQGTGA. The CDR3 nucleotides read TGTGCCAGCAGCTTAAGGGAGGGAGAGACCCAGTACTTC. Its protein is CASSLREGETQYF.

This clonotype was seen at least ten times. The chain combines TRBV7-2 with TRBJ1-5; 8 nucleotides agree with TRBD1. The V and J ends lost 5 bases and 7 bases, in that order; junction bases with no gene match: 4. The CDR3 covers 13 residues. CDR1 SGHTA and CDR2 FQGNSA come from the germline V gene. CDR3 DNA: TGTGCCAGCAGCGGACAGGGTAGCCAGCCCCAGCATTTT. It translates to CASSGQGSQPQHF.

This clonotype occurred many times. The CDR3 region is CASSQDLAPAYEQYF. CDR3 coding DNA: TGTGCCAGCAGCCAAGATCTAGCGCCTGCCTACGAGCAGTACTTC. The rearrangement joins TRBV4-2 to TRBJ2-7, with D maybe TRBD2 (6 bases). CDR1 is LGHNA, CDR2 YNFKEQ, per germline. V dropped 0 bases and J dropped 2 bases, with 11 bases sitting between them. This CDR3 region has 15 residues.

V gene TRBV5-4 combines with J gene TRBJ2-2; D perhaps matches TRBD1 (5 bases). Germline values: CDR1 SGHNT, CDR2 YYREEE (reference sequence). The CDR3 extends over 14 amino acids. V lost 5 bases, J lost 4 bases, and 12 bases lay in between. The CDR3 reads CASRPSTATGELFF. The CDR3 nucleotides read TGTGCCAGCAGACCCTCGACAGCCACCGGGGAGCTGTTTTTT.

This clonotype occurred many times. CDR3 DNA sequence: TGTGCCAGCAGCCAGGGTGGGACAGGGGGCCCTAGCTCCTACGAGCAGTACGTC. Amino acid sequence: CASSQGGTGGPSSYEQYV. The V call is TRBV7-2, the J call TRBJ2-7, with 12 bases lining up with TRBD1. Germline V gene sequence: CDR1 SGHTA, CDR2 FQGNSA. The CDR3 length is 18 residues. The J segment lost 0 bases and the V segment lost 5 bases, leaving 11 bases of the junction unmatched.

This clonotype showed up many times. The chain employs TRBV5-5 and TRBJ2-1, with D possibly being TRBD1 or TRBD2 (6 bases each). CDR1 and CDR2 (germline): SGHKS, YYEKEE (reference sequence). V dropped 6 bases and J dropped 7 bases, with 17 bases sitting between them. CDR3 size: 14 residues. CDR3 sequence (DNA): TGTGCCAGCACCCCGCATGGGGGGCGGAATGAGCAGTTCTTC. Translation gives CASTPHGGRNEQFF.

This clonotype was counted many times. This chain uses TRBV5-1 with TRBJ2-5; the D is unclear. The CDR3 consists of 14 residues. Between the trimmed V and J ends, which lost 0 bases and 5 bases, there was a span of 11 bases. CDR1 and CDR2 (germline): SGHRS, YFSETQ. CDR3 sequence: CASSLGTLGETQYF. The CDR3 DNA is TGCGCCAGCAGCTTGGGGACGTTGGGGGAGACCCAGTACTTC.

At least ten counts were recorded for this clonotype. The chain employs TRBV6-2 or TRBV6-3 and TRBJ1-4; maybe TRBD1 (6 bases). Germline V gives CDR1 MNHEY, CDR2 SVGEGT. The germline V and J ends were trimmed by 8 bases and 10 bases, with 14 bases remaining between them. The CDR3 totals 12 residues. CDR3 loop: CASEGVLGKLFF. The CDR3 DNA reads as TGTGCCAGCGAGGGGGTTTTAGGAAAACTGTTTTTT.

This clonotype was recorded many times. The chain employs TRBV12-3 or TRBV12-4 and TRBJ2-2; D is possibly TRBD1 (6 bases). Deletions cut 4 bases from V and 2 bases from J, with 11 bases between. This CDR3 comprises 15 residues. The CDR3 here is CASSSGTQNTGELFF. In DNA, the CDR3 is TGTGCCAGCAGTTCCGGGACACAAAACACCGGGGAGCTGTTTTTT.

This clonotype was recorded many times. The gene calls are TRBV12-3 or TRBV12-4 and TRBJ2-4; D call uncertain. Trimming removed 6 bases from V and 0 bases from J, with 12 bases in between. The CDR3 spans 15 residues. Here the CDR3 DNA reads TGTGCCAGCAGCCGGGCCGCGTTAGCCAAAAACATTCAGTACTTC. As protein: CASSRAALAKNIQYF.

This clonotype was seen many times. The rearrangement uses TRBV5-1 and TRBJ2-2; D is uncertain. Germline CDR1 and CDR2: SGHRS and YFSETQ. CDR3 length: 15 amino acids. Trimming took 1 base from V and 2 from J, leaving 9 bases between them. Here the CDR3 reads CASSLRSDNTGELFF. For the CDR3, the DNA is TGCGCCAGCAGCTTGAGGTCAGACAACACCGGGGAGCTGTTTTTT.

A note on this clonotype: Because the CDR3's place on the DNA is in doubt, the DNA is left out and the CDR3 is given as listed by TCRdb. The V and J genes are TRBV7-5 and TRBJ2-7; the D call TRBD1 from the table was never checked on the DNA. TRBV7-5 is given as a pseudogene. Counting both end residues, the CDR3 totals 17 amino acids. The CDR3 sequence: CISVPEARTSSSYEQYV.

This clonotype was counted ten times or more. V gene TRBV13 combines with J gene TRBJ1-1; D is undetermined. V lost 6 bases to trimming and J lost 10 bases, with 18 bases between them. This CDR3 contains 13 residues. Per germline, CDR1 PRHDT and CDR2 FYEKMQ (reference sequence). The CDR3 sequence: CASSSSGPSGAFF. In nucleotides, the CDR3 is TGTGCCAGCAGTTCATCCGGTCCCTCCGGAGCTTTCTTT.